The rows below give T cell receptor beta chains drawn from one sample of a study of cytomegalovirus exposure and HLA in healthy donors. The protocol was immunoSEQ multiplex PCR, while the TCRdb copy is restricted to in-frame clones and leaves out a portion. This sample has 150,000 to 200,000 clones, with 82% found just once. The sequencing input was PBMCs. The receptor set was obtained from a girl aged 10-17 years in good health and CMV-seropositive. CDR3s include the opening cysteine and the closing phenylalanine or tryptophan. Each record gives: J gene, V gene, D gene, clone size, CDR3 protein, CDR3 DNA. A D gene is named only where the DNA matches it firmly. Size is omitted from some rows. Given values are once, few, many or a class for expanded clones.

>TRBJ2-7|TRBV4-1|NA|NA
CASSQSMSYEQYF
TGCGCCAGCAGCCAATCCATGAGCTACGAGCAGTACTTC
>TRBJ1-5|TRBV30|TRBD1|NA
CAWRPTGGRDQPQHF
TGTGCCTGGAGGCCAACAGGGGGCCGCGATCAGCCCCAGCATTTT
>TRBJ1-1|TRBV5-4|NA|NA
CASSSGGPEAFF
TGTGCCAGCAGCTCCGGGGGGCCTGAAGCTTTCTTT
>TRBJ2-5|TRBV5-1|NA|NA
CASSLLTSSYKTQYF
TGCGCCAGCAGCTTGCTCACTAGCTCCTATAAGACCCAGTACTTC
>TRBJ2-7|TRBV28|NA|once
CASRLLPGHGSYEQYF
TGTGCCAGCAGACTCCTACCGGGACACGGCTCCTACGAGCAGTACTTC
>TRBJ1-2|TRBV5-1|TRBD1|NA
CASSLGRLVDRGLGYTF
TGCGCCAGCAGCTTGGGCCGCCTTGTTGACAGGGGGCTTGGCTACACCTTC
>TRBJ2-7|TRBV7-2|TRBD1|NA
CASSLTRDRVYEQYF
TGTGCCAGCAGCTTAACTAGAGACAGGGTCTACGAGCAGTACTTC
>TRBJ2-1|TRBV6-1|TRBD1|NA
CASRDGTATYNEQFF
TGTGCCAGCAGGGACGGGACAGCCACCTACAATGAGCAGTTCTTC
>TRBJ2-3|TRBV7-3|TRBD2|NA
CASSFLAGGSPDTQYF
TGTGCCAGCAGCTTTCTAGCGGGAGGGAGCCCAGATACGCAGTATTTT
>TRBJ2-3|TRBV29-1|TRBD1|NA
CSVWLGTEGDTQYF
TGCAGCGTTTGGTTAGGGACAGAGGGAGATACGCAGTATTTT
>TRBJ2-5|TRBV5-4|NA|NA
CASSSAGSETQYF
TGTGCCAGCAGCTCGGCCGGGAGTGAGACCCAGTACTTC
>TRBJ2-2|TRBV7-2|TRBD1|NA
CASSFGTGSTGELFF
TGTGCCAGCAGCTTTGGGACAGGGAGCACCGGGGAGCTGTTTTTT
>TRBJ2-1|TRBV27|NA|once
CASGSYNEQFF
TGTGCCTCGGGTTCCTACAATGAGCAGTTCTTC
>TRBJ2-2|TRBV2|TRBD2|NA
CASRRVAGDTGELFF
TGTGCCAGCAGAAGAGTAGCGGGGGACACCGGGGAGCTGTTTTTT
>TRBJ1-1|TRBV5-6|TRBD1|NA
CASSFGDRGIYTEAFF
TGTGCCAGCAGCTTCGGGGACAGGGGAATATACACTGAAGCTTTCTTT
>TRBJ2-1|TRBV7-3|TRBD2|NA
CASSLGSGRYYNEQFF
TGTGCCAGCAGCTTGGGTAGCGGGAGGTACTACAATGAGCAGTTCTTC
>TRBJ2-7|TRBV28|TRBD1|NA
CASSLYVGQLMDEQYF
TGTGCCAGCAGTTTATACGTGGGACAGCTGATGGACGAGCAGTACTTC
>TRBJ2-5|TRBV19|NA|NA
CASSIARQYQETQYF
TGTGCCAGTAGTATTGCCAGACAGTACCAAGAGACCCAGTACTTC
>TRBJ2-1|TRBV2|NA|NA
CASSSDWSYNEQFF
TGTGCCAGCAGCTCGGACTGGTCCTACAATGAGCAGTTCTTC
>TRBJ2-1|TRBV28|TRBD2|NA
CASSAGLADNEQFF
TGTGCCAGCAGTGCGGGACTAGCGGACAATGAGCAGTTCTTC
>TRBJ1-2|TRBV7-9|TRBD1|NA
CASSHPVGRGPDGYTF
TGTGCCAGCAGCCACCCCGTAGGCAGGGGGCCCGACGGCTACACCTTC
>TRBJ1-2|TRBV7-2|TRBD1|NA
CASSLGTTGGRNYGYTF
TGTGCCAGCAGCTTAGGAACAACAGGGGGACGGAACTATGGCTACACCTTC